This is a list of T cell receptor beta chains from one sample in a study of shared clonotypes between healthy human individuals. Generated by immunoSEQ multiplex PCR, the TCRdb table keeps only in-frame clones and is missing some. The repertoire includes fewer than 3 million clones, around 92% of them detected once, and roughly 0.34% sits in the top ten. The sequencing sample was made of naive CD4+ T cells from PBMCs. The receptors originated from a man younger than 35 in good health. Some clones in this sample may be carry-over from other donors' samples. CDR3s leave out the opening cysteine and the closing phenylalanine or tryptophan. Each record gives: V gene, D gene, J gene, CDR3 length, CDR3 protein. The D gene is left open where the match is weak.

>TRBV2|NA|TRBJ1-2|11
ASSDGGARGYT
>TRBV28|NA|TRBJ2-1|15
ASNSWGEGDSYNEQF
>TRBV28|NA|TRBJ1-5|10
ASYSEVGPQH
>TRBV6-4|NA|TRBJ2-3|13
ASSPSGGSTDTQY
>TRBV18|NA|TRBJ1-1|12
ASSPSRADPESF
>TRBV27|NA|TRBJ1-1|14
ASRSGAGKGNTEAF
>TRBV6-5|NA|TRBJ2-1|12
ASSYNGRYNEQF
>TRBV7-2|NA|TRBJ2-7|11
ASSLARTGEQY
>TRBV19|NA|TRBJ2-4|17
ASSMSFGGRRVAKNIQY
>TRBV27|NA|TRBJ1-3|11
ASWSSSGNTIY
>TRBV29-1|TRBD1|TRBJ1-1|12
SVATRGLDTEAF
>TRBV18|NA|TRBJ2-5|12
ASSPPSRTETQY
>TRBV7-9|NA|TRBJ1-5|11
ASSRDGNQPQH
>TRBV19|NA|TRBJ2-5|16
ARGFSRAYSSSQETQY
>TRBV5-1|NA|TRBJ2-7|12
ASSLSGGPYEQY
>TRBV28|NA|TRBJ1-2|11
ASTSPVDYGYT
>TRBV7-2|NA|TRBJ1-1|14
ASSHRTFRGDTEAF
>TRBV18|TRBD1|TRBJ1-2|11
ASSPRQGEGYT
>TRBV9|TRBD2|TRBJ2-1|15
ASSTQGLAGGWGEQF
>TRBV10-3|NA|TRBJ2-1|10
AISVNYNEQF
>TRBV28|TRBD1|TRBJ2-3|14
ASSWRTGGFTDTQY
>TRBV14|TRBD2|TRBJ2-7|13
ASSPRLAANFEQY
>TRBV5-6|NA|TRBJ2-7|16
ASSFGPGAATLSYEQY
>TRBV4-1|NA|TRBJ2-1|16
ASSQDGGSLFSYNEQF
>TRBV9|NA|TRBJ1-3|13
ASSVEGFSGNTIY
>TRBV30|NA|TRBJ2-1|12
AWSRTGPGGQQF
>TRBV5-1|TRBD2|TRBJ2-7|14
ASSLRTSGISGEQY
>TRBV2|TRBD2|TRBJ2-5|14
ASLRRGGGPRETQY
>TRBV9|NA|TRBJ2-2|11
ASSPTVAGELF